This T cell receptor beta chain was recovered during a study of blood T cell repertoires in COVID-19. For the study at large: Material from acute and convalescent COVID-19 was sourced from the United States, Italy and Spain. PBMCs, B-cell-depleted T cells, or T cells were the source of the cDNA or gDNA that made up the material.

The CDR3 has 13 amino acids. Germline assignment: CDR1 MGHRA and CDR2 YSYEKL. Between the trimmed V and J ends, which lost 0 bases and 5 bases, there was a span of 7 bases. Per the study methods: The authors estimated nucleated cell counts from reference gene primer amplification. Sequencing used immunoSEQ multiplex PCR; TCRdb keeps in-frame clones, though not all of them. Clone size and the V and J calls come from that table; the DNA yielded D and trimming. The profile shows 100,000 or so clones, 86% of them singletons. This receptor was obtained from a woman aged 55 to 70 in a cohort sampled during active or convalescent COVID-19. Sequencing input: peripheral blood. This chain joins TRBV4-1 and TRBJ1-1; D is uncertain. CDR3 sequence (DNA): TGCGCCAGCAGCCAAGATTTGCGGACTGAAGCTTTCTTT. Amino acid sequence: CASSQDLRTEAFF.